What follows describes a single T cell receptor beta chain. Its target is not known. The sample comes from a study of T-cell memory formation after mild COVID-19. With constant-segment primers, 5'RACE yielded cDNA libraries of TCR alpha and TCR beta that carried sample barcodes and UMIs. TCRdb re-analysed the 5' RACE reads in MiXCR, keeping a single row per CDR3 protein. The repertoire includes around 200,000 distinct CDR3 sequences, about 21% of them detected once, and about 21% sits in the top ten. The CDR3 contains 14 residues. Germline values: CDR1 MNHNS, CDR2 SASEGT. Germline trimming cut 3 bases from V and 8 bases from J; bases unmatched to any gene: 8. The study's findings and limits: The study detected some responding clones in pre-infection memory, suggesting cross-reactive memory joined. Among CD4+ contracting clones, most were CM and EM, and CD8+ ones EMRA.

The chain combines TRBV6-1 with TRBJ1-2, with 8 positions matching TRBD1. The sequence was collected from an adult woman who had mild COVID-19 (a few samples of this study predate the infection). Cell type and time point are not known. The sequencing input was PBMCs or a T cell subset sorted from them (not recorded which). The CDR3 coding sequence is TGTGCCAGCAGTGACGACCCAGGGGGCAGAGGCTACACCTTC. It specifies CASSDDPGGRGYTF.